This T cell receptor beta chain was observed in a study of blood T cell repertoires in COVID-19. Study-wide context: From the United States, Italy and Spain came samples of acute and convalescent COVID-19. The analysed material was cDNA or gDNA that came from T cells, B-cell-depleted T cells, or PBMCs.

Germline V gene lookup returns CDR1 SGHDT and CDR2 YYEEEE. The J segment lost 2 bases and the V segment lost 4 bases, leaving 6 bases of the junction unmatched. The CDR3 is 15 residues long. In the original workflow: Nucleated cell number was recorded as an estimate derived from reference gene primer amplification. TCRdb keeps only in-frame clones here, not all; method: immunoSEQ multiplex PCR. V, J and clone size derive from that table, while D and trimming were established from the DNA sequence. Here the sample spans about 270,000 clones, around nine tenths being singletons. This sequence was found in a man aged 40-49 years with active or convalescent COVID-19. The V gene is TRBV5-6, the J gene TRBJ2-3; 8 nucleotides match TRBD2. Sequenced input: peripheral blood. CDR3 protein: CASSQTSANTDTQYF. In nucleotides, the CDR3 is TGTGCCAGCAGCCAGACTAGCGCCAACACAGATACGCAGTATTTT.